A single sample gave rise to the 18 T cell receptor beta chains below, sequenced in a study of T cell changes during pregnancy in multiple sclerosis. The table came from immunoSEQ multiplex PCR; TCRdb's copy has only in-frame clones and leaves some out. The sample holds 55,000 to 80,000 clones, about 90% seen once. Material: peripheral blood, obtained after pregnancy. These receptor sequences come from a female donor in good health, enrolled as a control in a pregnancy study.

The CDR3 DNA follows: TGTGCCAGCAGTTACTCTAGCGCCTACGAGCAGTACTTC. Amino acid sequence: CASSYSSAYEQYF. V gene TRBV6-6 combines with J gene TRBJ2-7, with D possibly TRBD2 on 5 matching bases. V was pared by 0 bases and J by 2 bases, with 5 bases between. This CDR3 comprises 13 residues. Germline values: CDR1 MNHNY, CDR2 SVGAGI (reference sequence).

This rearrangement joins TRBV7-6 to TRBJ1-1; D perhaps matches TRBD1 (6 bases). This CDR3 has 14 amino acids. Germline V gene data show CDR1 as SGHVS and CDR2 as FNYEAQ. Trimming cost V 4 bases and J 4 bases, with 13 bases left between them. For the CDR3, the DNA is TGTGCCAGCAGCTCCTTGGACAGCCCCACTGAAGCTTTCTTT. Translated: CASSSLDSPTEAFF.

This clone was picked up one time. V and J are TRBV2 and TRBJ1-1, with D possibly matching TRBD1 (5 bases). Germline assignment: CDR1 SNHLY and CDR2 FYNNEI. The CDR3 extends over 16 amino acids. With 2 bases removed from V and 1 base from J, the gap between germline ends came to 14 bases. This CDR3 reads CASSEWEGTGNTEAFF. CDR3 DNA sequence: TGTGCCAGCAGTGAATGGGAGGGGACGGGGAACACTGAAGCTTTCTTT.

V and J are TRBV2 and TRBJ2-7; 7 bases agree with TRBD1. The CDR3 runs to 15 residues. After removal of 6 bases from V and 1 base from J, the junction contained 9 bases not matched to a gene. Germline CDR1 and CDR2: SNHLY and FYNNEI. CDR3 residues: CASSGDRALSYEQYF. As DNA, the CDR3 is TGTGCCAGCAGCGGAGACAGGGCCTTATCCTACGAGCAGTACTTC. Full variable domain (remainder filled in from reference TRBV2 and TRBJ2-7): EPEVTQTPSHQVTQMGQEVILRCVPISNHLYFYWYRQILGQKVEFLVSFYNNEISEKSEIFDDQFSVERPDGSNFTLKIRSTKLEDSAMYFCASSGDRALSYEQYFGPGTRLTVT.

V is TRBV6-5 and J is TRBJ1-1, with D uncertain. The V and J ends lost 5 bases and 5 bases respectively, with 6 bases between them. Germline V gene sequence: CDR1 MNHEY, CDR2 SVGAGI. This CDR3 is 11 amino acids long. The CDR3 DNA is TGTGCCAGCAGTCCGGGGACTGAAGCTTTCTTT. This encodes CASSPGTEAFF.

The genes are TRBV9 and TRBJ1-1; no clear D. V was pared by 4 bases and J by 6 bases, with 16 bases between. The CDR3 is 14 residues long. The germline CDR1 and CDR2 sequences are SGDLS and YYNGEE. CDR3 coding DNA: TGTGCCAGCAGCTTCCCGGCGGGAGGCCCTGAAGCTTTCTTT. It is translated as CASSFPAGGPEAFF.

The V call is TRBV6-5, the J call TRBJ2-3; D perhaps matches TRBD1 (5 bases). CDR1 MNHEY and CDR2 SVGAGI come from the germline V gene. The CDR3 is 12 residues long. Trimming took 9 bases from V and 2 from J, leaving 9 bases between them. DNA for the CDR3: TGTGCCAGATACAGGTTCACAGATACGCAGTATTTT. Protein: CARYRFTDTQYF.

Only one count was recorded for this clone. The rearrangement links TRBV5-1 to TRBJ1-2, with D hard to call. There are 15 residues in the CDR3. Germline lookup yields CDR1 SGHRS and CDR2 YFSETQ. Trimming cost V 4 bases and J 4 bases, with 17 bases left between them. CDR3 sequence reads: CASSKGRVDSYGYTF. The CDR3, as DNA: TGCGCCAGCAGCAAAGGCCGGGTCGATAGCTATGGCTACACCTTC.

This clone was recorded once. The chain employs TRBV11-1 and TRBJ2-7, with D maybe TRBD2 (6 bases). Trimming removed 3 bases from V and 0 bases from J, with 12 bases in between. Germline V lookup: CDR1 SGHAT, CDR2 FQDESV (reference sequence). The CDR3 loop spans 15 amino acids. DNA for the CDR3: TGTGCCAGCAGCTTCGGACTAACCTACTCCTACGAGCAGTACTTC. Amino acid sequence: CASSFGLTYSYEQYF.

This chain uses TRBV11-3 with TRBJ2-1; 9 nucleotides align to TRBD2. V gave up 1 base and J gave up 5 bases; unmatched junction bases: 6. The CDR3 totals 16 residues. The germline gives CDR1 SGHNT, CDR2 YENEEA. DNA for the CDR3: TGTGCCAGCAGCTTAGGGGGTGGCGGGGGGGACAATGAGCAGTTCTTC. Translated: CASSLGGGGGDNEQFF.

The genes are TRBV6-5 and TRBJ2-3; TRBD2 aligns across 11 bases. Unmatched junction bases numbered 7, after V lost 5 bases and J lost 6 bases. Germline CDR1 MNHEY, CDR2 SVGAGI. The length of the CDR3 is 15 residues. This CDR3 is CASSTSTSGTDTQYF. As DNA, the CDR3 is TGTGCCAGCAGTACCTCGACTAGCGGGACTGATACGCAGTATTTT.

The chain uses TRBV29-1 and TRBJ2-3; D is possibly TRBD1 (6 bases). The CDR3 spans 15 residues. CDR1 is SQVTM and CDR2 is ANQGSEA in the germline V gene. Trimming shortened V by 6 bases and J by 3 bases, and 19 bases separated the two germline ends. The CDR3 nucleotides read TGCAGCGTAGAGTACGGGACAAGAGGAACAGATACGCAGTATTTT. Translating gives CSVEYGTRGTDTQYF.

This clone was seen a single time. The chain couples TRBV4-2 to TRBJ2-3; 10 bases align to TRBD2. The CDR3 runs to 17 residues. Germline assignment: CDR1 LGHNA and CDR2 YNFKEQ. V lost 2 bases to trimming and J lost 0 bases; unmatched junction nucleotides: 5. CDR3 bases: TGTGCCAGCAGCCAAACTATAGCGGGAGGCAGCACAGATACGCAGTATTTT. This translates into CASSQTIAGGSTDTQYF.

The V and J genes are TRBV5-1 and TRBJ1-2, with D possibly being TRBD1 (6 bases). With 2 bases removed from V and 4 bases from J, the gap between germline ends came to 24 bases. Germline CDR1 and CDR2: SGHRS and YFSETQ. This CDR3 spans 18 amino acids. CDR3 region: CASSLIRSSGGVGYGYTF. For the CDR3, the DNA is TGCGCCAGCAGCTTAATAAGGTCGAGCGGGGGCGTTGGCTATGGCTACACCTTC.

This sequence joins TRBV5-6 and TRBJ1-2; a weak D match, TRBD1 (5 bases). This CDR3 is built from 14 residues. CDR1 and CDR2 from the germline V gene are SGHDT and YYEEEE. Trimming took off 3 bases at V and 5 bases at J, with 14 bases between the two ends. The CDR3 nucleotides read TGTGCCAGCAGCTCGCCCTGGGGCGGTTATGGCTACACCTTC. Encoded protein: CASSSPWGGYGYTF.

This chain uses TRBV19 with TRBJ1-4; tentatively, D is TRBD1 (5 bases). The germline CDR1 and CDR2 sequences are LNHDA and SQIVND (reference sequence). The CDR3 runs to 16 residues. V was shortened by 7 bases and J by 0 bases, with 15 bases between the two germline ends. CDR3: CASNLGPYATNEKLFF. The CDR3 DNA follows: TGTGCCAGTAATTTGGGGCCCTATGCAACTAATGAAAAACTGTTTTTT.

V and J are TRBV15 and TRBJ1-1; TRBD1 might be the D (5 bases). Trimming left V 0 bases short and J 3 bases short, with 17 bases between. CDR1 is LNHNV, CDR2 YYDKDF, per germline (reference sequence). This CDR3 is 17 amino acids long. The DNA of the CDR3 is TGTGCCACCAGCAGAGATCGCGGGGGGGGAGGGTACACTGAAGCTTTCTTT. Amino acid sequence: CATSRDRGGGGYTEAFF. Full variable domain (remainder filled in from reference TRBV15 and TRBJ1-1): DAMVIQNPRYQVTQFGKPVTLSCSQTLNHNVMYWYQQKSSQAPKLLFHYYDKDFNNEADTPDNFQSRRPNTSFCFLDIRSPGLGDTAMYLCATSRDRGGGGYTEAFFGQGTRLTVV.

This rearrangement joins TRBV5-1 to TRBJ2-2; a weak D match, TRBD2 (5 bases). Germline CDR1 reads SGHRS; CDR2 reads YFSETQ. V was cut by 4 bases and J by 2 bases, with 12 bases left in between. The CDR3 sequence is 15 residues long. The CDR3 region is CASSQDWSNTGELFF. CDR3 bases: TGCGCCAGCAGCCAGGACTGGAGCAACACCGGGGAGCTGTTTTTT.